The 17 T cell receptor beta chains below come from one sample, sequenced in a study of PD-L1 blockade in urothelial cancer. As to time point: pretreatment peripheral blood. Profiling relied on immunoSEQ multiplex PCR, and the TCRdb table lists in-frame clones only, not all of them. This sample carries tens of thousands of clones, 70% to 90% of them seen once, and the ten largest clones take under 15%. This sample comprised PBMCs, obtained around atezolizumab (anti-PD-L1) treatment. The receptors were sampled from a man aged 55 to 70 with urothelial cancer.

This chain connects TRBV18 to TRBJ2-7; TRBD2 matches 7 bases. This CDR3 contains 14 residues. Germline CDR1 is KGHSH and CDR2 is LQKENI. V was pared by 3 bases and J by 2 bases, with 4 bases of the junction left unmatched. The CDR3 loop reads CASSPGGIPYEQYF. Written as DNA, the CDR3 is TGTGCCAGCTCACCGGGGGGGATCCCCTACGAGCAGTACTTC.

The J gene is TRBJ2-2, the V gene TRBV7-8; TRBD2 agrees at 8 bases. In germline, CDR1 is SGHVS, CDR2 FQNEAQ. Trimming cost V 1 base and J 1 base; bases outside gene matches: 2. This CDR3 region has 16 residues. CDR3 in amino acids: CASSLVAGGNTGELFF. Written as DNA, the CDR3 is TGTGCCAGCAGCTTAGTCGCGGGGGGGAACACCGGGGAGCTGTTTTTT.

This chain uses TRBV5-4 with TRBJ2-5; D ambiguous. The germline V gene has CDR1 SGHNT and CDR2 YYREEE (reference sequence). This CDR3 contains 13 residues. Trimming cost V 2 bases and J 5 bases, with 10 bases left between them. The CDR3 DNA is TGTGCCAGCAGCTTATCAGTGGTGGAGACCCAGTACTTC. Residues: CASSLSVVETQYF.

This chain links TRBV5-5 with TRBJ2-7; 8 bases are a match to TRBD1. V shed 3 bases and J 2 bases; nucleotides not matched to a gene: 4. Germline CDR1 reads SGHKS; CDR2 reads YYEKEE (reference sequence). CDR3 length equals 14 residues. CDR3 nucleotide sequence: TGTGCCAGCAGCTGGGGACAGGTGACCTACGAGCAGTACTTC. Translated: CASSWGQVTYEQYF.

This chain joins TRBV14 and TRBJ1-5, with D maybe TRBD1 (5 bases). CDR1 and CDR2 (germline): SGHDN, FVKESK. The V gene lost 5 bases and the J gene lost 4 bases, with 15 bases spanning the gap. The CDR3 contains 15 residues. The CDR3 spells CASSASEAGNQPQHF. In DNA form, the CDR3 reads TGTGCCAGCAGCGCCTCTGAGGCAGGGAATCAGCCCCAGCATTTT. Variable domain in full (rest from reference TRBV14 and TRBJ1-5): EAGVTQFPSHSVIEKGQTVTLRCDPISGHDNLYWYRRVMGKEIKFLLHFVKESKQDESGMPNNRFLAERTGGTYSTLKVQPAELEDSGVYFCASSASEAGNQPQHFGDGTRLSIL.

V and J are TRBV18 and TRBJ2-7; 7 bases match TRBD1. Trimming at V came to 2 bases and at J to 2 bases, leaving 9 bases not matched to a gene. Germline V gives CDR1 KGHSH, CDR2 LQKENI. The CDR3 contains 16 residues. In DNA, the CDR3 is TGTGCCAGCTCACCATCGTTAGGGGGCGAGGCCTACGAGCAGTACTTC. It translates to CASSPSLGGEAYEQYF.

The rearrangement joins TRBV11-3 to TRBJ2-2; TRBD1 is a possible D gene (6 bases). Per germline, CDR1 SGHNT and CDR2 YENEEA. V shed 2 bases and J shed 4 bases, with 11 bases lying between them. The CDR3 extends over 15 amino acids. CDR3 coding DNA: TGTGCCAGCAGCTTACTTACAGGGTTCACCGGGGAGCTGTTTTTT. It is translated as CASSLLTGFTGELFF.

The chain joins TRBV5-1 to TRBJ2-2, with 9 bases lining up with TRBD2. Germline V lookup: CDR1 SGHRS, CDR2 YFSETQ. The J segment lost 3 bases and the V segment lost 4 bases, leaving 7 bases of the junction unmatched. The CDR3 is 16 amino acids. The CDR3 DNA follows: TGCGCCAGCAGCCCGATAGGCGGGGGGGACACCGGGGAGCTGTTTTTT. This gives the protein CASSPIGGGDTGELFF.

This clone occurred a few times. The chain combines TRBV6-6 with TRBJ1-6, with unresolved D. The V end was cut by 5 bases, the J end by 7 bases, with 3 bases between. The CDR3 totals 11 residues. The germline V gene has CDR1 MNHNY and CDR2 SVGAGI (reference sequence). The CDR3 DNA sequence: TGTGCCAGCAGTCAAAATTCACCCCTCCACTTT. Protein product: CASSQNSPLHF.

Only one count was recorded for this clone. V gene TRBV19 combines with J gene TRBJ1-5, with D maybe TRBD1 (6 bases). Per germline, CDR1 LNHDA and CDR2 SQIVND (reference sequence). The CDR3 runs 12 residues. Trimming left V 6 bases short and J 4 bases short, with 7 bases between. CDR3 bases: TGTGCCAGTAGGCAGGGGAATCAGCCCCAGCATTTT. Translating gives CASRQGNQPQHF.

The chain carries TRBV5-1 and TRBJ2-2, with 7 nucleotides matching TRBD1. Germline assignment: CDR1 SGHRS and CDR2 YFSETQ. There are 14 residues in the CDR3. After removal of 0 bases from V and 7 bases from J, the junction contained 3 bases not matched to a gene. The CDR3 bases are TGCGCCAGCAGCTTGGGAGGGGGCGTCGGGGAGCTGTTTTTT. Translated: CASSLGGGVGELFF. The full variable domain, in which reference TRBV5-1 and TRBJ2-2 provide the parts outside the CDR3, is KAGVTQTPRYLIKTRGQQVTLSCSPISGHRSVSWYQQTPGQGLQFLFEYFSETQRNKGNFPGRFSGRQFSNSRSEMNVSTLELGDSALYLCASSLGGGVGELFFGEGSRLTVL.

The chain joins TRBV5-6 to TRBJ2-3; weak D call: TRBD2 (6 bases). Trimming stripped 4 bases from V and 6 bases from J, with 12 bases between. The CDR3 consists of 13 residues. The germline CDR1 and CDR2 sequences are SGHDT and YYEEEE. The chain's CDR3 is CASSRGITDTQYF. The CDR3 region has the DNA TGTGCCAGCAGCCGCGGGATCACCGATACGCAGTATTTT.

The chain joins TRBV6-1 to TRBJ1-2; no definite D call. Trimming left V 4 bases short and J 2 bases short, with 8 bases between. The CDR3 is 13 amino acids. Germline V gene sequence: CDR1 MNHNS, CDR2 SASEGT. The CDR3 DNA reads TGTGCCAGCAGTGTACAGCCCAACTATGGCTACACCTTC. Translation: CASSVQPNYGYTF.

The V gene is TRBV10-2, the J gene TRBJ2-3; 9 bases are shared with TRBD2. Germline V gene sequence: CDR1 WSHSY, CDR2 SAAADI. Trimming at V came to 5 bases and at J to 2 bases, leaving 14 bases not matched to a gene. This CDR3 has 18 residues. The CDR3 loop reads CASSTHVFSGGNTDTQYF. Here the CDR3 DNA reads TGCGCCAGCAGTACGCACGTATTTAGCGGGGGCAACACAGATACGCAGTATTTT.

The V call is TRBV11-2, the J call TRBJ2-5; possibly TRBD1 for D (6 bases). Per germline, CDR1 SGHAT and CDR2 FQNNGV. V lost 2 bases and J 2 bases, leaving 9 bases between the germline ends. This CDR3 contains 14 residues. CDR3 region: CASSLTRGQETQYF. CDR3 DNA: TGTGCCAGCAGCTTAACAAGGGGGCAAGAGACCCAGTACTTC.

The chain employs TRBV7-2 and TRBJ1-5; 7 positions match TRBD1. The V and J ends lost 4 bases and 3 bases, in that order; junction bases with no gene match: 6. CDR1 is SGHTA and CDR2 is FQGNSA in the germline V gene. This CDR3 comprises 15 residues. The CDR3 is CASSSMGQPNQPQHF. The CDR3 DNA reads as TGTGCCAGCAGCTCGATGGGACAGCCCAATCAGCCCCAGCATTTT.

The chain joins TRBV29-1 to TRBJ1-4; 10 bases agree with TRBD1. CDR3 size: 13 residues. CDR1 and CDR2 (germline): SQVTM, ANQGSEA. V trimming: 4 bases; J trimming: 5 bases; junction bases outside the gene matches: 1. The CDR3: CSVAGQGNEKLFF. The CDR3 DNA follows: TGCAGCGTTGCGGGACAGGGGAATGAAAAACTGTTTTTT.